This is a list of T cell receptor beta chains from one sample in a study of siplizumab effects on memory and regulatory T cells. Data came from immunoSEQ multiplex PCR; TCRdb stores just in-frame clones and leaves some out. The sample carries some 100,000 clones, roughly 93% recorded once. Input material: CD8+ T cells sorted from blood. The receptors originated from a human donor in good health. The conserved cysteine and the conserved F or W are not part of the CDR3 here. Clone size, where shown, is once, few, many, or a class for clones that have expanded.

length: 11; J: TRBJ2-3; V: TRBV6-5; size: NA; CDR3: ASAGVSTDTQY
length: 10; J: TRBJ2-5; V: TRBV19; size: NA; CDR3: ASRGIQETQY
length: 13; J: TRBJ1-2; V: TRBV5-6; size: NA; CDR3: ASSAVGQGAGGYT
length: 13; J: TRBJ1-2; V: TRBV2; size: NA; CDR3: ASSEIGSPTAGYT
length: 12; J: TRBJ1-2; V: TRBV2; size: NA; CDR3: ASSRTGEYYGYT
length: 14; J: TRBJ2-3; V: TRBV5-1; size: NA; CDR3: ASSLAGVMGTDTQY
length: 13; J: TRBJ2-7; V: TRBV6-5; size: NA; CDR3: ASSRAETSRYEQY
length: 14; J: TRBJ2-7; V: TRBV9; size: few; CDR3: ASSPLRGAPTPEQY
length: 14; J: TRBJ1-4; V: TRBV27; size: NA; CDR3: ASSLIPPFPAEKLF
length: 11; J: TRBJ2-5; V: TRBV27; size: NA; CDR3: ACGQGPWETQY
length: 12; J: TRBJ2-2; V: TRBV6-1; size: NA; CDR3: ASSHDRGAGELF
length: 13; J: TRBJ2-5; V: TRBV10-1; size: NA; CDR3: ASRIVGKSFRTQY
length: 14; J: TRBJ2-7; V: TRBV11-2; size: NA; CDR3: ASSLGIGQGSAEQY
length: 9; J: TRBJ2-5; V: TRBV6-1; size: NA; CDR3: ACKQEETQY
length: 12; J: TRBJ2-5; V: TRBV29-1; size: NA; CDR3: SVFGQGGQETQY
length: 11; J: TRBJ1-2; V: TRBV4-1; size: few; CDR3: ASSPLIRYGYT
length: 11; J: TRBJ2-1; V: TRBV4-2; size: NA; CDR3: ASSQAGGNEQF
length: 13; J: TRBJ1-5; V: TRBV4-1; size: once; CDR3: ASSQSSGSNQPQH
length: 14; J: TRBJ2-3; V: TRBV7-9; size: NA; CDR3: ASSPPQGRDTDTQY
length: 11; J: TRBJ2-7; V: TRBV7-9; size: NA; CDR3: ASSSTRVPGSY
length: 15; J: TRBJ2-1; V: TRBV9; size: NA; CDR3: ASSPRTGTKGYNEQF
length: 11; J: TRBJ1-2; V: TRBV10-2; size: NA; CDR3: ASGVGIVDGYT
length: 14; J: TRBJ1-6; V: TRBV7-9; size: NA; CDR3: ASSHPGTADNSPLH
length: 15; J: TRBJ1-4; V: TRBV11-2; size: NA; CDR3: ASSLGEYRTFNEKLF
length: 10; J: TRBJ2-5; V: TRBV7-3; size: NA; CDR3: ASSEGWETQY
length: 13; J: TRBJ2-3; V: TRBV9; size: NA; CDR3: ASSPSGTVVDTQY
length: 15; J: TRBJ2-7; V: TRBV13; size: NA; CDR3: ASSLIAGETKNYEQY
length: 14; J: TRBJ1-5; V: TRBV2; size: NA; CDR3: ASSEVRTGGNQPQH
length: 12; J: TRBJ2-1; V: TRBV11-2; size: NA; CDR3: ASSLDPRANEQF
length: 13; J: TRBJ1-5; V: TRBV6-1; size: NA; CDR3: ASSVRGDSNQPQH
length: 15; J: TRBJ2-5; V: TRBV9; size: NA; CDR3: ASSLRTSGGDQETQY
length: 12; J: TRBJ2-7; V: TRBV7-2; size: NA; CDR3: ASSLDSMTYEQY
length: 15; J: TRBJ1-4; V: TRBV7-9; size: NA; CDR3: ASSPRGGLATNEKLF
length: 14; J: TRBJ2-1; V: TRBV7-2; size: NA; CDR3: ASSSTPFELNNEQF
length: 13; J: TRBJ2-7; V: TRBV5-4; size: NA; CDR3: ASSEGTGELDEQY
length: 14; J: TRBJ2-5; V: TRBV7-8; size: NA; CDR3: ASSYPQRGIRETQY
length: 11; J: TRBJ2-1; V: TRBV10-2; size: once; CDR3: ASGLTGENEQF
length: 11; J: TRBJ1-5; V: TRBV19; size: NA; CDR3: ASSLQQGQPQH
length: 15; J: TRBJ2-1; V: TRBV30; size: NA; CDR3: AWSVLNSATSYNEQF
length: 12; J: TRBJ1-2; V: TRBV15; size: NA; CDR3: ATSSGLVNYGYT
length: 14; J: TRBJ2-5; V: TRBV2; size: NA; CDR3: ASSRTSGGNQETQY
length: 13; J: TRBJ2-5; V: TRBV11-2; size: NA; CDR3: ASSLLAGRGETQY
length: 12; J: TRBJ2-7; V: TRBV11-2; size: NA; CDR3: ASSTTGHFYEQY
length: 11; J: TRBJ2-1; V: TRBV4-1; size: NA; CDR3: ASSQDRRGEQF
length: 13; J: TRBJ1-5; V: TRBV5-6; size: NA; CDR3: ASSQGPFSNQPQH
length: 10; J: TRBJ2-5; V: TRBV6-1; size: NA; CDR3: ASSEWGETQY
length: 13; J: TRBJ2-7; V: TRBV7-7; size: NA; CDR3: ASSPQLSSSYEQY
length: 13; J: TRBJ2-7; V: TRBV13; size: NA; CDR3: ASSPPPGTEYEQY
length: 13; J: TRBJ1-1; V: TRBV5-6; size: NA; CDR3: ASSSEGQANTEAF
length: 13; J: TRBJ2-1; V: TRBV5-6; size: NA; CDR3: ASSLAGGPTDEQF
length: 14; J: TRBJ1-1; V: TRBV14; size: NA; CDR3: ASSPQSGAMNTEAF
length: 17; J: TRBJ2-6; V: TRBV7-9; size: NA; CDR3: ASSQTYRGPSSGANVLT
length: 11; J: TRBJ1-1; V: TRBV10-3; size: NA; CDR3: AIAYNADTEAF
length: 12; J: TRBJ2-5; V: TRBV30; size: NA; CDR3: AWSIRQGEETQY
length: 13; J: TRBJ2-5; V: TRBV7-9; size: NA; CDR3: ASSLLLGFGETQY
length: 12; J: TRBJ2-7; V: TRBV19; size: once; CDR3: ASSPGAAVYEQY
length: 14; J: TRBJ1-4; V: TRBV21-1; size: NA; CDR3: ALKGGECTANEKLF
length: 14; J: TRBJ1-1; V: TRBV6-6; size: NA; CDR3: ASSYLAQMRDTEAF
length: 13; J: TRBJ2-7; V: TRBV7-6; size: NA; CDR3: ASSAMGPGSGEQY
length: 11; J: TRBJ2-7; V: TRBV5-6; size: NA; CDR3: ASSADRAWKQY